The T cell receptor (beta chain) described here comes from a study of T cell responses to AZD1222 COVID-19 vaccine. This clone was counted once. The antigen remains unidentified. The assay was immunoSEQ multiplex PCR, and TCRdb's table has in-frame clones only and misses some. The data hold roughly 140,000 clones, with around 85% observed a single time. The V gene end was trimmed by 6 bases and the J gene end by 7 bases; junction bases not matched to a gene: 15. Germline V gene lookup returns CDR1 SNHLY and CDR2 FYNNEI. The CDR3 length is 16 residues. General observations from the study: The CD4 TCRs associated with vaccination extended across spike and predominated at 160-218 and 743-854. Sampled repertoires all dated from after the peak T cell response. Breadth and depth of Spike-specific TCRs rose after two AZD1222 doses. A mostly white British donor set with more females was recruited, and clonal diversity was possibly underestimated.

The specimen comprised peripheral blood, sampled after recovery from COVID-19. This rearrangement joins TRBV2 to TRBJ2-7; TRBD1 matches 10 bases. The sequence came from an adult who had recovered from COVID-19. In nucleotides, the CDR3 is TGTGCCAGCAGACGAGAACGGGACAGGGGATTGTGGGAGCAGTACTTC. Translating it yields CASRRERDRGLWEQYF.